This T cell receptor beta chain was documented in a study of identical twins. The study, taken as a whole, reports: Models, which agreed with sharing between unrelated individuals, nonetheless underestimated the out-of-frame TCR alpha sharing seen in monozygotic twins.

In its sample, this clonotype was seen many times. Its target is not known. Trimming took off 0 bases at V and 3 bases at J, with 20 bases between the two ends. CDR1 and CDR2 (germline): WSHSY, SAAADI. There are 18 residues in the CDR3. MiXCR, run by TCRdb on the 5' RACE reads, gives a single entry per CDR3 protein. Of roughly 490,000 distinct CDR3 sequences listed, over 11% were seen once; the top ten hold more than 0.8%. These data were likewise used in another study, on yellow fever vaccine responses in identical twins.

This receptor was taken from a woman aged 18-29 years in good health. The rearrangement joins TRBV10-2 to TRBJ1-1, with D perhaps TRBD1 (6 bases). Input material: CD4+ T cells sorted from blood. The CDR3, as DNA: TGCGCCAGCAGTGAGTCGACTCGTCAGGGGAGAGAGGACACTGAAGCTTTCTTT. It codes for CASSESTRQGREDTEAFF.